This T cell receptor beta chain was identified during a study of T cell responses to AZD1222 COVID-19 vaccine. Details on this clone: What it recognizes is unknown.

Study results and limitations: Repertoires were obtained only post-peak T cell response. With two AZD1222 doses given, Spike-specific TCR breadth and depth both rose.

Trimming shortened V by 3 bases and J by 10 bases, and 14 bases separated the two germline ends. Germline loops: CDR1 SGDLS, CDR2 YYNGEE. This CDR3 region has 14 residues. Clones were sequenced by immunoSEQ multiplex PCR, and TCRdb holds only the in-frame ones, with some missing. The sample lists approximately 70,000 clones; 75% to 85% were seen once. The chain employs TRBV9 and TRBJ1-6; D remains ambiguous. The sample in question was peripheral blood, obtained on day 0 of AZD1222 vaccination. The source of this sequence is an adult in good health. CDR3 region: CASSGDFPGSPLHF. The CDR3 coding sequence is TGTGCCAGCAGCGGGGATTTCCCCGGATCACCCCTCCACTTT.